This T cell receptor (beta chain) is from a study of shared clonotypes between healthy human individuals. This CDR3 region has 13 residues. Germline values: CDR1 MNHEY, CDR2 SVGAGI. V lost 2 bases, J lost 3 bases, and 5 bases lay in between. Comment on this clone: Other DNA sequences in the same sample also yield this CDR3.

The table came from immunoSEQ multiplex PCR; TCRdb's copy has only in-frame clones and leaves some out. The data show roughly 1.5 million clones, 95% to 99% seen once. This receptor was identified in a man younger than 45 in good health. V usage is TRBV6-5 and J usage is TRBJ1-5, with D unclear. The sample was naive CD4+ T cells sorted from blood. Subset meaning: CD45RA+ positively selected. The CDR3 reads CASSYRANQPQHF. The CDR3 nucleotides read TGTGCCAGCAGTTACCGGGCCAATCAGCCCCAGCATTTT.